The rows below give T cell receptor beta chains drawn from one sample of a study of blood T cell repertoires in COVID-19. TCRdb keeps only in-frame clones here, not all; method: immunoSEQ multiplex PCR. The sample lists 200,000 to 250,000 clones; 80% to 90% were seen once. Material: peripheral blood. These receptors originate from a man aged 55 to 69 with acute or convalescent COVID-19. The CDR3 runs from the conserved cysteine through the conserved F or W. The D gene is left open where the match is weak. Clone sizes are given selectively: once, few, many, or a class where the clone is expanded.

d_call: NA
j_call: TRBJ2-6
cdr3_length: 17
clone_size: once
v_call: TRBV9
cdr3_aa: CASSVDRPTSGANVLTF
cdr3_nt: TGTGCCAGCAGCGTTGACAGGCCAACCTCTGGGGCCAACGTCCTGACTTTC

d_call: NA
j_call: TRBJ1-5
cdr3_length: 14
clone_size: NA
v_call: TRBV6-5
cdr3_aa: CASRTRVGNQPQHF
cdr3_nt: TGTGCCAGCAGGACCAGGGTCGGCAATCAGCCCCAGCATTTT

d_call: TRBD1
j_call: TRBJ1-5
cdr3_length: 20
clone_size: few
v_call: TRBV15
cdr3_aa: CATSRVGRGRGDLEAQPQHF
cdr3_nt: TGTGCCACCAGCAGAGTAGGAAGGGGGCGAGGGGATCTCGAGGCCCAGCCCCAGCATTTT

d_call: TRBD1
j_call: TRBJ2-5
cdr3_length: 15
clone_size: many
v_call: TRBV4-2
cdr3_aa: CASSQPRDSWETQYF
cdr3_nt: TGTGCCAGCAGCCAACCTCGGGACAGTTGGGAGACCCAGTACTTC

d_call: TRBD1
j_call: TRBJ1-2
cdr3_length: 15
clone_size: NA
v_call: TRBV28
cdr3_aa: CASSSPGTGVDGYTF
cdr3_nt: TGTGCCAGCAGTTCTCCCGGGACAGGGGTCGACGGCTACACCTTC

d_call: NA
j_call: TRBJ1-2
cdr3_length: 16
clone_size: NA
v_call: TRBV23-1
cdr3_aa: CASSRAVQLPPYGYTF
cdr3_nt: TGCGCCAGCAGTCGGGCAGTCCAACTTCCACCCTATGGCTACACCTTC

d_call: NA
j_call: TRBJ2-7
cdr3_length: 15
clone_size: NA
v_call: TRBV6-5
cdr3_aa: CASSYFSGNSYEQYF
cdr3_nt: TGTGCCAGCTCTTACTTTAGCGGAAACTCCTACGAGCAGTACTTC

d_call: TRBD1
j_call: TRBJ2-7
cdr3_length: 14
clone_size: NA
v_call: TRBV7-2
cdr3_aa: CASSYHRGSYEQYF
cdr3_nt: TGTGCCAGCAGCTATCACAGGGGCTCCTACGAGCAGTACTTC

d_call: TRBD1
j_call: TRBJ1-2
cdr3_length: 14
clone_size: NA
v_call: TRBV4-1
cdr3_aa: CASSQSTGGYGYTF
cdr3_nt: TGCGCCAGCAGCCAATCTACAGGGGGCTATGGCTACACCTTC

d_call: TRBD1
j_call: TRBJ1-1
cdr3_length: 15
clone_size: NA
v_call: TRBV5-1
cdr3_aa: CASSLYRDSYTEAFF
cdr3_nt: TGCGCCAGCAGCTTGTACCGGGACAGCTACACTGAAGCTTTCTTT

d_call: NA
j_call: TRBJ2-2
cdr3_length: 13
clone_size: NA
v_call: TRBV12-3/TRBV12-4
cdr3_aa: CASSLKGTGELFF
cdr3_nt: TGTGCCAGCAGTTTAAAGGGGACCGGGGAGCTGTTTTTT

d_call: TRBD1
j_call: TRBJ2-7
cdr3_length: 16
clone_size: NA
v_call: TRBV30
cdr3_aa: CAWSVIGTGNPYEQYF
cdr3_nt: TGTGCCTGGAGTGTTATAGGGACAGGGAACCCCTACGAGCAGTACTTC

d_call: NA
j_call: TRBJ2-5
cdr3_length: 15
clone_size: few
v_call: TRBV5-4
cdr3_aa: CASSPRRVGSETQYF
cdr3_nt: TGTGCCAGCAGTCCTCGGCGGGTAGGGTCAGAGACCCAGTACTTC

d_call: NA
j_call: TRBJ2-5
cdr3_length: 13
clone_size: NA
v_call: TRBV19
cdr3_aa: CASSPLGGETQYF
cdr3_nt: TGTGCCAGTAGTCCCCTTGGAGGGGAGACCCAGTACTTC

d_call: TRBD1
j_call: TRBJ1-1
cdr3_length: 15
clone_size: NA
v_call: TRBV3-1/TRBV3-2
cdr3_aa: CASSHRTGMNTEAFF
cdr3_nt: TGTGCCAGCAGCCATCGGACAGGGATGAACACTGAAGCTTTCTTT

d_call: TRBD2
j_call: TRBJ2-7
cdr3_length: 16
clone_size: NA
v_call: TRBV5-4
cdr3_aa: CASSLERGRRTYEQYF
cdr3_nt: TGTGCCAGCAGCTTGGAGCGGGGCAGAAGAACCTACGAGCAGTACTTC

d_call: NA
j_call: TRBJ1-1
cdr3_length: 11
clone_size: NA
v_call: TRBV28
cdr3_aa: CSSQLSTEAFF
cdr3_nt: TGTTCCAGCCAGTTAAGCACTGAAGCTTTCTTT

d_call: NA
j_call: TRBJ1-2
cdr3_length: 13
clone_size: NA
v_call: TRBV11-2
cdr3_aa: CASSASTDYGYTF
cdr3_nt: TGTGCCAGCAGCGCCTCGACAGACTATGGCTACACCTTC

d_call: TRBD2
j_call: TRBJ2-7
cdr3_length: 16
clone_size: NA
v_call: TRBV7-2
cdr3_aa: CASSAGLAALSYEQYF
cdr3_nt: TGTGCCAGCAGCGCAGGACTAGCGGCACTCTCCTACGAGCAGTACTTC

d_call: NA
j_call: TRBJ2-7
cdr3_length: 11
clone_size: NA
v_call: TRBV20-1
cdr3_aa: CSARGRREQYF
cdr3_nt: TGCAGTGCTCGGGGTCGACGGGAGCAGTACTTC

d_call: TRBD2
j_call: TRBJ2-7
cdr3_length: 18
clone_size: once
v_call: TRBV5-1
cdr3_aa: CASSFLPGLADSSYEQYF
cdr3_nt: TGCGCCAGCAGCTTCCTACCGGGACTAGCGGATAGCTCCTACGAGCAGTACTTC

d_call: TRBD1
j_call: TRBJ1-5
cdr3_length: 14
clone_size: NA
v_call: TRBV24-1
cdr3_aa: CATSDPTGDQPQHF
cdr3_nt: TGTGCCACCAGTGATCCGACAGGGGATCAGCCCCAGCATTTT

d_call: NA
j_call: TRBJ1-5
cdr3_length: 14
clone_size: few
v_call: TRBV6-5
cdr3_aa: CASSSRRGNQPQHF
cdr3_nt: TGTGCCAGCAGTTCTCGACGGGGCAATCAGCCCCAGCATTTT

d_call: NA
j_call: TRBJ1-6
cdr3_length: 16
clone_size: NA
v_call: TRBV5-1
cdr3_aa: CASSGGADPRNSPLHF
cdr3_nt: TGCGCCAGCAGCGGGGGGGCAGACCCGAGGAATTCACCCCTCCACTTT

d_call: NA
j_call: TRBJ2-1
cdr3_length: 14
clone_size: NA
v_call: TRBV25-1
cdr3_aa: CASRSYRSYNEQFF
cdr3_nt: TGTGCCAGCAGGAGCTACCGCTCCTACAATGAGCAGTTCTTC

d_call: TRBD1
j_call: TRBJ2-5
cdr3_length: 18
clone_size: few
v_call: TRBV2
cdr3_aa: CASSEWPDRGLAKETQYF
cdr3_nt: TGTGCCAGCAGTGAATGGCCCGACAGGGGACTGGCAAAGGAGACCCAGTACTTC

d_call: TRBD2
j_call: TRBJ2-1
cdr3_length: 15
clone_size: NA
v_call: TRBV5-1
cdr3_aa: CASSLLAGRVNEQFF
cdr3_nt: TGCGCCAGCAGCTTACTCGCCGGGAGGGTTAATGAGCAGTTCTTC

d_call: NA
j_call: TRBJ1-1
cdr3_length: 12
clone_size: NA
v_call: TRBV2
cdr3_aa: CASRSEGTEAFF
cdr3_nt: TGTGCCAGTAGATCGGAGGGCACTGAAGCTTTCTTT

d_call: TRBD1
j_call: TRBJ1-2
cdr3_length: 14
clone_size: NA
v_call: TRBV5-5
cdr3_aa: CASSKGQGTYGYTF
cdr3_nt: TGTGCCAGCAGCAAGGGACAGGGGACCTATGGCTACACCTTC

d_call: NA
j_call: TRBJ2-1
cdr3_length: 13
clone_size: NA
v_call: TRBV6-5
cdr3_aa: CASSTVAPNEQFF
cdr3_nt: TGTGCCAGCAGTACGGTAGCGCCCAATGAGCAGTTCTTC

d_call: TRBD1
j_call: TRBJ2-1
cdr3_length: 15
clone_size: NA
v_call: TRBV11-3
cdr3_aa: CASSPGQGAYNEQFF
cdr3_nt: TGTGCCAGCAGCCCCGGACAGGGGGCCTACAATGAGCAGTTCTTC

d_call: NA
j_call: TRBJ1-6
cdr3_length: 14
clone_size: NA
v_call: TRBV30
cdr3_aa: CAWKTLGDNSPLHF
cdr3_nt: TGTGCCTGGAAAACGCTAGGGGATAATTCACCCCTCCACTTT

d_call: NA
j_call: TRBJ2-1
cdr3_length: 11
clone_size: NA
v_call: TRBV6-2/TRBV6-3
cdr3_aa: CASSLGKGEFF
cdr3_nt: TGTGCCAGCAGTTTGGGAAAGGGGGAGTTCTTC

d_call: NA
j_call: TRBJ1-5
cdr3_length: 15
clone_size: NA
v_call: TRBV10-3
cdr3_aa: CAISESTGFGQPQHF
cdr3_nt: TGTGCCATCAGTGAGTCTACAGGGTTTGGTCAGCCCCAGCATTTT

d_call: NA
j_call: TRBJ1-6
cdr3_length: 15
clone_size: NA
v_call: TRBV5-4
cdr3_aa: CASSLAGEAGSPLHF
cdr3_nt: TGTGCCAGCAGCTTGGCCGGGGAGGCCGGCTCACCCCTCCACTTT

d_call: NA
j_call: TRBJ1-5
cdr3_length: 14
clone_size: NA
v_call: TRBV27
cdr3_aa: CASSLEGGNQPQHF
cdr3_nt: TGTGCCAGCAGTTTAGAAGGGGGCAATCAGCCCCAGCATTTT

d_call: NA
j_call: TRBJ2-5
cdr3_length: 13
clone_size: NA
v_call: TRBV19
cdr3_aa: CASSVGSEETQYF
cdr3_nt: TGTGCCAGTAGTGTAGGCAGCGAAGAGACCCAGTACTTC

d_call: NA
j_call: TRBJ2-3
cdr3_length: 16
clone_size: NA
v_call: TRBV5-1
cdr3_aa: CASSEGGAGSTDTQYF
cdr3_nt: TGCGCCAGCAGCGAAGGAGGGGCGGGGAGCACAGATACGCAGTATTTT

d_call: TRBD2
j_call: TRBJ2-1
cdr3_length: 15
clone_size: once
v_call: TRBV7-3
cdr3_aa: CASSPTLAQHNEQFF
cdr3_nt: TGTGCCAGCAGCCCCACACTAGCGCAACACAATGAGCAGTTCTTC

d_call: TRBD2
j_call: TRBJ2-7
cdr3_length: 15
clone_size: NA
v_call: TRBV27
cdr3_aa: CASSLSGVSSYEQYF
cdr3_nt: TGTGCCAGCAGTCTCAGCGGGGTTAGCTCCTACGAGCAGTACTTC

d_call: NA
j_call: TRBJ1-1
cdr3_length: 12
clone_size: NA
v_call: TRBV11-2
cdr3_aa: CASSLGQAEAFF
cdr3_nt: TGTGCCAGCAGCTTGGGGCAAGCTGAAGCTTTCTTT

d_call: TRBD1
j_call: TRBJ2-5
cdr3_length: 16
clone_size: NA
v_call: TRBV4-2
cdr3_aa: CASSLYGTVVEETQYF
cdr3_nt: TGTGCCAGCAGCCTATACGGGACAGTTGTCGAAGAGACCCAGTACTTC

d_call: TRBD2
j_call: TRBJ2-7
cdr3_length: 16
clone_size: few
v_call: TRBV5-1
cdr3_aa: CASSPRASGRVYEQYF
cdr3_nt: TGCGCCAGCAGCCCTCGTGCTAGCGGGAGGGTTTACGAGCAGTACTTC

d_call: TRBD1
j_call: TRBJ1-3
cdr3_length: 16
clone_size: NA
v_call: TRBV28
cdr3_aa: CASSFLTGGLGNTIYF
cdr3_nt: TGTGCCAGCAGTTTTCTGACAGGGGGCCTGGGAAACACCATATATTTT

d_call: NA
j_call: TRBJ1-1
cdr3_length: 12
clone_size: NA
v_call: TRBV29-1
cdr3_aa: CSVAEQNTEAFF
cdr3_nt: TGCAGCGTTGCCGAGCAGAACACTGAAGCTTTCTTT

d_call: NA
j_call: TRBJ2-7
cdr3_length: 15
clone_size: NA
v_call: TRBV2
cdr3_aa: CASKALRRISYEQYF
cdr3_nt: TGTGCCAGCAAGGCTCTCAGGCGTATTTCCTACGAGCAGTACTTC

d_call: TRBD1
j_call: TRBJ2-1
cdr3_length: 16
clone_size: once
v_call: TRBV5-6
cdr3_aa: CASSYLLQGAHNEQFF
cdr3_nt: TGTGCCAGCAGCTACCTTCTACAGGGGGCCCACAATGAGCAGTTCTTC

d_call: NA
j_call: TRBJ1-5
cdr3_length: 13
clone_size: NA
v_call: TRBV30
cdr3_aa: CAWSSSMYQPQHF
cdr3_nt: TGTGCCTGGAGTTCATCCATGTATCAGCCCCAGCATTTT

d_call: TRBD2
j_call: TRBJ2-2
cdr3_length: 14
clone_size: NA
v_call: TRBV24-1
cdr3_aa: CATSDRTRSGELFF
cdr3_nt: TGTGCCACCAGTGATAGGACTAGGTCGGGGGAGCTGTTTTTT

d_call: NA
j_call: TRBJ1-2
cdr3_length: 13
clone_size: NA
v_call: TRBV25-1
cdr3_aa: CASTTRGGSGYTF
cdr3_nt: TGTGCCAGCACCACGAGGGGGGGGTCCGGCTACACCTTC

d_call: NA
j_call: TRBJ2-2
cdr3_length: 15
clone_size: NA
v_call: TRBV27
cdr3_aa: CASSLRGIGTGELFF
cdr3_nt: TGTGCCAGCAGTTTACGGGGGATTGGCACCGGGGAGCTGTTTTTT

d_call: TRBD1
j_call: TRBJ1-1
cdr3_length: 12
clone_size: NA
v_call: TRBV24-1
cdr3_aa: CATTVRGPEAFF
cdr3_nt: TGTGCCACCACTGTCAGGGGGCCTGAAGCTTTCTTT

d_call: NA
j_call: TRBJ2-4
cdr3_length: 12
clone_size: NA
v_call: TRBV12-3/TRBV12-4
cdr3_aa: CASSLGRDIQYF
cdr3_nt: TGTGCCAGCAGTTTAGGGAGAGACATTCAGTACTTC

d_call: NA
j_call: TRBJ2-5
cdr3_length: 16
clone_size: NA
v_call: TRBV7-6
cdr3_aa: CASSLAGTHAGETQYF
cdr3_nt: TGTGCCAGCAGCTTAGCCGGGACACACGCGGGAGAGACCCAGTACTTC

d_call: NA
j_call: TRBJ1-1
cdr3_length: 15
clone_size: NA
v_call: TRBV5-4
cdr3_aa: CASSLEQRINTEAFF
cdr3_nt: TGTGCCAGCAGCTTGGAACAGAGAATAAACACTGAAGCTTTCTTT